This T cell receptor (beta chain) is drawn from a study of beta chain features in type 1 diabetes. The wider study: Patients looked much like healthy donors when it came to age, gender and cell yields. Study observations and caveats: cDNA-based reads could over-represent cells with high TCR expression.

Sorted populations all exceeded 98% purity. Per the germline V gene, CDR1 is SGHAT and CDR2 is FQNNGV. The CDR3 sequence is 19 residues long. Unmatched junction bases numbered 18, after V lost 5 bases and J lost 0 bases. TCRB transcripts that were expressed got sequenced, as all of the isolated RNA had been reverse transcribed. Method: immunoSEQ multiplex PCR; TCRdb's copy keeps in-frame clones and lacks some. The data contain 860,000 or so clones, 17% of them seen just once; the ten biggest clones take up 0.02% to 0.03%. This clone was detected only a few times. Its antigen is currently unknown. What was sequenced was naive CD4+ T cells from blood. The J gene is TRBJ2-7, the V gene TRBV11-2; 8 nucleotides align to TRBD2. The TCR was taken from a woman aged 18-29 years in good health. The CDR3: CASSTQEYLAGPSSYEQYF. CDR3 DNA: TGTGCCAGCAGCACACAAGAATACTTAGCGGGACCGAGCTCCTACGAGCAGTACTTC.